This T cell receptor (beta chain) was sequenced in a study of T-cell memory formation after mild COVID-19. Overall study context: Largely, TCR clusters stayed within a single donor.

Germline loops: CDR1 SGHTA, CDR2 FQGNSA. This CDR3 contains 14 residues. V was trimmed by 6 bases and J by 1 base, leaving 12 bases between them. TCRdb called the 5' RACE reads again in MiXCR, with one record for every CDR3 protein. Of about 390,000 distinct CDR3 sequences listed, roughly 15% are singletons. A few counts support this clonotype. The clonotype was recovered from a man aged 18 to 29 who had mild COVID-19 (a few samples of this study predate the infection). Cell type and time point are not known. What was sequenced was PBMCs or a T cell subset sorted from them (not recorded which). V and J are TRBV7-2 and TRBJ1-1; TRBD1 is a possible D gene (5 bases). The CDR3 nucleotides read TGTGCCAGCAGTCGTAATACAGGGAACACTGAAGCTTTCTTT. Its translation is CASSRNTGNTEAFF.